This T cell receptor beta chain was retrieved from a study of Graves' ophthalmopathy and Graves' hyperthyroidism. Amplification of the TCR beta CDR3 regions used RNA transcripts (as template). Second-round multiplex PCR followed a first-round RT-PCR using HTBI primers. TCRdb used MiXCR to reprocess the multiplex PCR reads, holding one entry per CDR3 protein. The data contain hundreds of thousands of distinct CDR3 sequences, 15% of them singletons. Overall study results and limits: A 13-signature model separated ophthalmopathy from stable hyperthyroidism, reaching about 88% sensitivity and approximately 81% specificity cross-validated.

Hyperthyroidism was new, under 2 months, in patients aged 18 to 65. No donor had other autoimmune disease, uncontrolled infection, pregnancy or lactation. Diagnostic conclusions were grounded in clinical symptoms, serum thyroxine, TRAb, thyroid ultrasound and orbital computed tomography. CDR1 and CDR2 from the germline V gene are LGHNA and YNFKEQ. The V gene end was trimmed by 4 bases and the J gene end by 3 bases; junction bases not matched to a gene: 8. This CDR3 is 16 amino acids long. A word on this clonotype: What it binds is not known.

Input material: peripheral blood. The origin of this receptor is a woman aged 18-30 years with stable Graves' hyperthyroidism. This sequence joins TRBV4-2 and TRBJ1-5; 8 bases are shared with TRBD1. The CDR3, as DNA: TGTGCCAGCAGCCCGGTAGGGACAGGCTCCAATCAGCCCCAGCATTTT. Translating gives CASSPVGTGSNQPQHF.